This passage covers 13 T cell receptor beta chains from one sample sequenced in a study of spatial heterogeneity in lung cancer. TCRdb passed the 5' RACE reads through MiXCR, listing each CDR3 protein once. The sample records tens of thousands of distinct CDR3 sequences, roughly 5.6% being singletons. Time point in this sample: sample taken at primary tumor resection. Unsorted whole RNA of tumor, nontumor lung or frozen PBMC was sequenced. The material was PBMCs, obtained at surgery. These receptors came from a female donor with early-stage non-small cell lung cancer.

In this sample, this clonotype turned up many times. V usage is TRBV2 and J usage is TRBJ1-2, with D uncertain. Germline V gene data show CDR1 as SNHLY and CDR2 as FYNNEI. The ends were cut back, 4 bases at V and 7 bases at J, with 10 bases in the middle. The CDR3 spans 12 residues. CDR3 loop: CASSGVSPGYTF. CDR3 DNA sequence: TGTGCCAGCAGTGGTGTCAGCCCTGGCTACACCTTC.

At least ten counts were recorded for this clonotype. The rearrangement uses TRBV20-1 and TRBJ1-1; perhaps TRBD1 as D (6 bases). V lost 2 bases and J 8 bases, leaving 9 bases between the germline ends. The CDR3 length is 11 residues. The germline gives CDR1 DFQATT, CDR2 SNEGSKA (reference sequence). CDR3 protein: CSARQDREAFF. CDR3 in DNA: TGCAGTGCTAGACAAGACAGGGAAGCTTTCTTT.

This clonotype appeared many times. J is TRBJ1-2 and V is TRBV7-2; D gene ambiguous. V dropped 1 base and J dropped 4 bases, with 10 bases sitting between them. CDR3 length: 14 amino acids. Looked up from germline, CDR1 is SGHTA and CDR2 is FQGNSA. The CDR3: CASSLGADRYGYTF. The CDR3 DNA follows: TGTGCCAGCAGCTTAGGGGCGGACCGCTATGGCTACACCTTC.

The gene calls are TRBV7-2 and TRBJ2-5, with D perhaps matching TRBD1 or TRBD2 (5 bases each). The CDR3 has 13 amino acids. Deletions cut 3 bases from V and 3 bases from J, with 8 bases between. CDR1 SGHTA and CDR2 FQGNSA come from the germline V gene. DNA of the CDR3: TGTGCCAGCAGCTTTGGGGGTAAAGAGACCCAGTACTTC. Amino acid sequence: CASSFGGKETQYF.

This clonotype was seen at least ten times. This chain uses TRBV9 with TRBJ1-1; D is uncertain. The CDR3 spans 14 residues. Trimming cost V 1 base and J 1 base, with 8 bases left between them. Germline lookup yields CDR1 SGDLS and CDR2 YYNGEE. CDR3 nucleotide sequence: TGTGCCAGCAGCGTATCACCGGAGAACACTGAAGCTTTCTTT. Its protein is CASSVSPENTEAFF.

The V gene is TRBV5-1, the J gene TRBJ1-2; no reliable D call. V was shortened by 0 bases and J by 4 bases, with 10 bases between the two germline ends. CDR1 SGHRS and CDR2 YFSETQ come from the germline V gene. There are 14 residues in the CDR3. The DNA of the CDR3 is TGCGCCAGCAGCTTGGGCGCGAGGAGCTATGGCTACACCTTC. This sequence encodes CASSLGARSYGYTF.

This clonotype was counted ten times or more. The chain joins TRBV9 to TRBJ2-7; 11 bases fit TRBD2. Germline V gives CDR1 SGDLS, CDR2 YYNGEE. J was trimmed by 4 bases and V by 0 bases; bases with no gene match: 0. This CDR3 is 14 amino acids long. Written as DNA, the CDR3 is TGTGCCAGCAGCGTAGGACTAGCGGGGTACGAGCAGTACTTC. The encoded protein is CASSVGLAGYEQYF.

Many counts were recorded for this clonotype. This chain links TRBV9 with TRBJ2-7, with TRBD1 identical over 7 bases. With 4 bases clipped from V and 0 bases from J, the junction kept 7 bases outside the gene matches. CDR1 SGDLS and CDR2 YYNGEE come from the germline V gene. The CDR3 spans 15 residues. DNA for the CDR3: TGTGCCAGCAGCCCCCCTACAGGGGTCTCCTACGAGCAGTACTTC. The encoded protein is CASSPPTGVSYEQYF. The full variable domain, with the rest looked up from reference TRBV9 and TRBJ2-7, is DSGVTQTPKHLITATGQRVTLRCSPRSGDLSVYWYQQSLDQGLQFLIQYYNGEERAKGNILERFSAQQFPDLHSELNLSSLELGDSALYFCASSPPTGVSYEQYFGPGTRLTVT.

This clonotype has a handful of counts. J is TRBJ2-5 and V is TRBV10-3; 8 nucleotides match TRBD1. V gave up 0 bases and J gave up 5 bases; unmatched junction bases: 8. CDR3 length: 16 amino acids. The germline V gene encodes CDR1 ENHRY and CDR2 SYGVKD. This CDR3 reads CAISESRAGGAETQYF. The CDR3 DNA sequence: TGTGCCATCAGTGAGTCGAGGGCAGGGGGCGCGGAGACCCAGTACTTC.

In its sample, this clonotype was seen many times. The V and J genes are TRBV7-9 and TRBJ1-2, with 10 nucleotides matching TRBD1. With 3 bases clipped from V and 7 bases from J, the junction kept 8 bases outside the gene matches. The CDR3 extends over 15 amino acids. The germline V gene encodes CDR1 SEHNR and CDR2 FQNEAQ (reference sequence). The chain's CDR3 is CASSLGQGIIAGYTF. The CDR3 nucleotides are TGTGCCAGCAGCTTGGGACAGGGGATAATTGCTGGCTACACCTTC.

This clonotype was detected ten times or more. The V and J genes are TRBV9 and TRBJ2-3, with TRBD2 as a possible D gene (5 bases). The CDR3 covers 14 residues. Trimming took 0 bases from V and 9 from J, leaving 14 bases between them. Germline loops: CDR1 SGDLS, CDR2 YYNGEE. The CDR3 loop is CASSVGLAGGTQYF. DNA of the CDR3: TGTGCCAGCAGCGTAGGGCTAGCCGGCGGGACGCAGTATTTT.

Comments on this clonotype: A much larger clone lies one base from this, so it may be a read error. The chain combines TRBV20-1 with TRBJ2-5, with D possibly being TRBD2 (5 bases). V was shortened by 3 bases and J by 0 bases, with 5 bases between the two germline ends. Germline loops: CDR1 DFQATT, CDR2 SNEGSKA (reference sequence). The CDR3 has 12 residues. CDR3 loop: CSASSDQETQYF. The DNA for the CDR3 is TGCAGTGCTAGTAGCGACCAAGAGACCCAGTACTTC.

A word on this clonotype: Given a much more abundant clone one base away, this may be a read error. The chain combines TRBV7-9 with TRBJ2-2, with 10 bases lining up with TRBD2. The CDR3 runs 17 residues. CDR1 SEHNR and CDR2 FQNEAQ come from the germline V gene (reference sequence). CDR3 DNA: TGTGCCAGCAGCTTACCCGCTAGCGGGAGTGGTACCGGGGAGCCGTTTTTT. Its translation: CASSLPASGSGTGEPFF.